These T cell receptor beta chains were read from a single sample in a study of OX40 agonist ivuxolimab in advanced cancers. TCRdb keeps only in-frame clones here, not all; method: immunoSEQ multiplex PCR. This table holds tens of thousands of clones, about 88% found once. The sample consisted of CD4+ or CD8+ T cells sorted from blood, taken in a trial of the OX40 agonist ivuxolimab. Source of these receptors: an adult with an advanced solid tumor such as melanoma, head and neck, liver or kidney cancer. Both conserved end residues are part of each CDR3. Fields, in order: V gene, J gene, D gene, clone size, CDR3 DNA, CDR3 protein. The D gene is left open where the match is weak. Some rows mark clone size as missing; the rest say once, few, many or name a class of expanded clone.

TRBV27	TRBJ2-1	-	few	TGTGCCAGCAGTTCTGACAGGTCTCGACCAGTCAATGAGCAGTTCTTC	CASSSDRSRPVNEQFF
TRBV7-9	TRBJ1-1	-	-	TGTGCCAGCATCTCTACCCAAACCGGGGGGCCTCGCATGAACACTGAAGCTTTCTTT	CASISTQTGGPRMNTEAFF
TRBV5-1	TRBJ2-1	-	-	TGCGCCAGCCGCGTCGACCTTAATGAGCAGTTCTTC	CASRVDLNEQFF
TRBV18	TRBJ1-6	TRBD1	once	TGTGCCAGCTCACACGGGACAGGGGATTCACCCCTCCACTTT	CASSHGTGDSPLHF
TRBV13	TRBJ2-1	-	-	TGTGCCAGCAGCCGCCGTTGGGGGCGGGGGTCGAATGAGCAGTTCTTC	CASSRRWGRGSNEQFF
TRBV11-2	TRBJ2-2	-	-	TGTGCCAGCAGCTTTAATCAGGGGCTCGGGGAGCTGTTTTTT	CASSFNQGLGELFF
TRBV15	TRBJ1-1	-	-	TGTGCCACCAGCAGAGATCTTGGGCAGAACACTGAAGCTTTCTTT	CATSRDLGQNTEAFF
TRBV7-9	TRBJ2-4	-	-	TGTGCCAGCAGCTACGGAGATCAGAGGATAGCCAAAAACATTCAGTACTTC	CASSYGDQRIAKNIQYF
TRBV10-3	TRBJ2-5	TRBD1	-	TGTGCCACCCGACAGGGGCAAGAGACCCAGTACTTC	CATRQGQETQYF
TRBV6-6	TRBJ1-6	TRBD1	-	TGTGCCAGCAGAAAAAAGGGACAGGGCTATAATTCACCCCTCCACTTT	CASRKKGQGYNSPLHF
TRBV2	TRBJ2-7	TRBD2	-	TGTGCCAGCAGGGAAAGGACTAGCGGCCCCAACTACGAGCAGTACTTC	CASRERTSGPNYEQYF
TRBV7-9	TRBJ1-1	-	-	TGTGCCAGCAGCTTAGTACCGGTCAACACTGAAGCTTTCTTT	CASSLVPVNTEAFF
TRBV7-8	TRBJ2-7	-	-	TGTGCCAGCAGCTTACGGCCGCAGGGCTTACACGAGCAGTACTTC	CASSLRPQGLHEQYF
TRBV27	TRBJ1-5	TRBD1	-	TGTGCCAGCAGTTTAATGGGTGGCAGGGGGCTTGGCGGCAATCAGCCCCAGCATTTT	CASSLMGGRGLGGNQPQHF
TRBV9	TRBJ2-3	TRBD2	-	TGTGCCAGCAGCGTCTTGACTAGCGGGGGAACAGATACGCAGTATTTT	CASSVLTSGGTDTQYF
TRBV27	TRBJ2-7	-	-	TGTGCCAGCAGTGAACCGGGACCTTCCTACGAGCAGTACTTC	CASSEPGPSYEQYF
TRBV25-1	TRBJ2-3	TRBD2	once	TGTGCCAGCAGTGGGTCCCACGGGACTAGATTTCCCACAGATACGCAGTATTTT	CASSGSHGTRFPTDTQYF
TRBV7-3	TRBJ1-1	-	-	TGTGCCAGCAGCCGTCGCCAGAACACTGAAGCTTTCTTT	CASSRRQNTEAFF
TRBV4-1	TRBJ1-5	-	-	TGCGCCAGCAGCCTCGGACTTACTGGGGGTAGCAATCAGCCCCAGCATTTT	CASSLGLTGGSNQPQHF
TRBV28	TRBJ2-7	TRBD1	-	TGTGCCAGCAGTTGGACAGGGCTTCCCTACGAGCAGTACTTC	CASSWTGLPYEQYF
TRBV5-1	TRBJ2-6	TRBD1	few	TGCGCCAGCAGCTTGCAGGGGACAGGGGGTACTGGGGCCAACGTCCTGACTTTC	CASSLQGTGGTGANVLTF
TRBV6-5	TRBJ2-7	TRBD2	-	TGTGCCAGCAGTGGTTTAGCGGGAGGATCATACGAGCAGTACTTC	CASSGLAGGSYEQYF
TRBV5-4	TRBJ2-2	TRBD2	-	TGTGCCAGCAGCTTCGGGACTAGCTTGGCCGGGGAGCTGTTTTTT	CASSFGTSLAGELFF
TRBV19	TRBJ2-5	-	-	TGTGCCACGGGACTGCCGGGCGAGACCCAGTACTTC	CATGLPGETQYF
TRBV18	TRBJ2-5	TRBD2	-	TGTGCCAGCTCCCCACGAGCGGGAGGGCCGGAGACCCAGTACTTC	CASSPRAGGPETQYF
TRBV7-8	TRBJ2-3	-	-	TGTGCCAGCAGGTGGGGCACAGATACGCAGTATTTT	CASRWGTDTQYF
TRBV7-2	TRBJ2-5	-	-	TGTGCCAGCAGCACCAACAGGGAGACCCAGTACTTC	CASSTNRETQYF
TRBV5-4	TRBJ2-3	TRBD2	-	TGTGCCAGCAGCTCCGCTAGCGGCGCTAGCACAGATACGCAGTATTTT	CASSSASGASTDTQYF
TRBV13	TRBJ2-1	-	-	TGTGCCAGCAGCTTAATCGGAAGCAATGAGCAGTTCTTC	CASSLIGSNEQFF
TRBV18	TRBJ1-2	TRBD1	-	TGTGCCAGCTCACCGGCACAGGGGGCCCATTATGGCTACACCTTC	CASSPAQGAHYGYTF
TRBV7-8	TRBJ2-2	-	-	TGTGCCAGCAGCGTAGGAGCCGGGGAGCTGTTTTTT	CASSVGAGELFF